One sample yielded the 16 T cell receptor beta chains listed below, sequenced in a study of identifying expanded T cells in peripheral blood. Method: immunoSEQ multiplex PCR; TCRdb's copy keeps in-frame clones and lacks some. The sample consists of approximately 91,000 clones, approximately 89% of them appearing once. The sample taken for sequencing was blood. These receptors were taken from a person between 18 and 75 years old in good health.

The chain combines TRBV20-1 with TRBJ2-1; D gene uncertain. Germline V gene lookup returns CDR1 DFQATT and CDR2 SNEGSKA (reference sequence). The CDR3 has 11 amino acids. Trimming stripped 0 bases from V and 9 bases from J, with 6 bases between. DNA for the CDR3: TGCAGTGCTAGAGATCCGGCTGAGCAGTTCTTC. Translated, it gives CSARDPAEQFF.

The chain recombines TRBV29-1 with TRBJ2-5; 7 bases align to TRBD2. Germline CDR1 and CDR2: SQVTM and ANQGSEA. The CDR3 contains 11 residues. Losses at the gene ends were 7 bases for V and 2 bases for J; bases not matched to a gene: 1. The CDR3 loop is CSGGSQETQYF. The CDR3 DNA sequence: TGCAGCGGCGGGAGTCAAGAGACCCAGTACTTC.

The chain is built from TRBV6-4 and TRBJ2-5; possibly TRBD1 for D (6 bases). Per the germline V gene, CDR1 is MRHNA and CDR2 is SNTAGT. V was pared by 3 bases and J by 2 bases, with 7 bases between. CDR3 length: 13 residues. The DNA for the CDR3 is TGTGCCAGCAGTGAGGGGACACAAGAGACCCAGTACTTC. Amino acid sequence: CASSEGTQETQYF.

This CDR3 reads CATSREAVSPYGYTF. CDR3 in DNA: TGTGCCACCAGCAGAGAGGCAGTCTCGCCCTATGGCTACACCTTC. This chain connects TRBV15 to TRBJ1-2, with D hard to call. CDR3 length equals 15 residues. V was shortened by 0 bases and J by 4 bases, with 12 bases between the two germline ends. Germline V gene lookup returns CDR1 LNHNV and CDR2 YYDKDF (reference sequence).

The CDR3 here is CAISRGLAGARDTQYF. DNA for the CDR3: TGTGCCATCAGTAGGGGACTAGCGGGAGCAAGAGATACGCAGTATTTT. The chain couples TRBV10-3 to TRBJ2-3; 14 bases are a match to TRBD2. Germline assignment: CDR1 ENHRY and CDR2 SYGVKD. The V segment lost 5 bases and the J segment 5 bases; nucleotides outside the gene matches: 6. This CDR3 has 16 residues.

The chain uses TRBV15 and TRBJ1-2; the D gene is possibly TRBD1 (6 bases). Trimming cost V 3 bases and J 8 bases, with 16 bases left between them. There are 14 residues in the CDR3. Germline CDR1 LNHNV, CDR2 YYDKDF (reference sequence). CDR3 region: CATSSAEGVQGYTF. The DNA of the CDR3 is TGTGCCACCAGCAGCGCCGAGGGGGTACAGGGCTACACCTTC.

V is TRBV6-1 and J is TRBJ2-7, with D perhaps TRBD1 or TRBD2 (5 bases each). Trimming took off 8 bases at V and 8 bases at J, with 16 bases between the two ends. This CDR3 has 12 residues. Per germline, CDR1 MNHNS and CDR2 SASEGT. CDR3 sequence (DNA): TGTGCCAGCCGGGACGGGCCTACGAAGCAGTACTTC. It encodes CASRDGPTKQYF.

The chain uses TRBV6-6 and TRBJ2-3; no clear D gene. There are 13 residues in the CDR3. Germline V CDR1 and CDR2: MNHNY, SVGAGI (reference sequence). The V end lost 2 bases, the J end lost 3 bases, and 6 bases lay between the germline ends. CDR3 bases: TGTGCCAGCAGTTACAGGGAAACAGATACGCAGTATTTT. It codes for CASSYRETDTQYF.

The chain links TRBV7-9 to TRBJ2-5; 10 bases are shared with TRBD2. The CDR3 is 15 amino acids. Germline V gene data show CDR1 as SEHNR and CDR2 as FQNEAQ (reference sequence). V trimming: 4 bases; J trimming: 2 bases; junction bases outside the gene matches: 4. Here the CDR3 reads CASSSAGGLQETQYF. The CDR3 DNA reads as TGTGCCAGCAGCTCAGCGGGGGGGCTTCAAGAGACCCAGTACTTC. The full variable domain, in which reference TRBV7-9 and TRBJ2-5 provide the parts outside the CDR3, is DTGVSQNPRHKITKRGQNVTFRCDPISEHNRLYWYRQTLGQGPEFLTYFQNEAQLEKSRLLSDRFSAERPKGSFSTLEIQRTEQGDSAMYLCASSSAGGLQETQYFGPGTRLLVL.

V usage is TRBV7-3 and J usage is TRBJ2-3; TRBD1 aligns across 7 bases. Germline CDR1 reads SGHTA; CDR2 reads FQGTGA. Unmatched junction bases numbered 2, after V lost 6 bases and J lost 5 bases. This CDR3 has 12 amino acids. The CDR3 sequence: CASSPGGDTQYF. Written as DNA, the CDR3 is TGTGCCAGCAGTCCAGGGGGAGATACGCAGTATTTT.

The V and J genes are TRBV5-5 and TRBJ2-6; TRBD2 matches 12 bases. There are 17 residues in the CDR3. Germline V lookup: CDR1 SGHKS, CDR2 YYEKEE (reference sequence). The V gene end was trimmed by 2 bases and the J gene end by 4 bases; junction bases not matched to a gene: 4. CDR3 nucleotide sequence: TGTGCCAGCAGCTTCCGGACTAGCGGGATAGGGGCCAACGTCCTGACTTTC. Translated: CASSFRTSGIGANVLTF.

With respect to this clone: The sample contains more than one DNA sequence encoding this CDR3. V and J are TRBV5-1 and TRBJ2-7; D is ambiguous. Trimming shortened V by 1 base and J by 2 bases, and 7 bases separated the two germline ends. The germline V gene has CDR1 SGHRS and CDR2 YFSETQ. There are 13 residues in the CDR3. This chain's CDR3 is CASSLSGTYEQYF. Here the CDR3 DNA reads TGCGCCAGCAGCTTGAGTGGGACCTACGAGCAGTACTTC.

The chain employs TRBV7-2 and TRBJ1-4; 7 nucleotides align to TRBD1. Unmatched junction bases numbered 13, after V lost 5 bases and J lost 7 bases. CDR1 and CDR2 (germline): SGHTA, FQGNSA. This CDR3 has 16 residues. The CDR3: CASSTHRRGLGEKLFF. DNA of the CDR3: TGTGCCAGCAGCACCCACCGAAGGGGGCTGGGTGAAAAACTGTTTTTT.

The table lists this clone with a few counts. This rearrangement joins TRBV5-4 to TRBJ1-1, with D possibly matching TRBD1 (6 bases). CDR3 length equals 15 residues. Trimming removed 10 bases at V and 2 bases at J, with 21 bases between. CDR1 is SGHNT and CDR2 is YYREEE in the germline V gene (reference sequence). CDR3 residues: CACITAGTKNTEAFF. Written as DNA, the CDR3 is TGTGCCTGTATAACCGCGGGGACAAAAAACACTGAAGCTTTCTTT.

This chain links TRBV7-8 with TRBJ2-1, with 8 bases identical to TRBD2. In germline, CDR1 is SGHVS, CDR2 FQNEAQ. This CDR3 is built from 15 residues. J gave up 4 bases and V 5 bases, and 7 bases lay outside the gene matches. Here the CDR3 DNA reads TGTGCCAGCAGCGTCACTAGCGGTCTTTACAATGAGCAGTTCTTC. Translation: CASSVTSGLYNEQFF.

V is TRBV14 and J is TRBJ2-2, with a possible D match to TRBD1 (5 bases). V lost 1 base to trimming and J lost 6 bases, with 24 bases between them. In germline, CDR1 is SGHDN, CDR2 FVKESK. CDR3 length equals 19 residues. As DNA, the CDR3 is TGTGCCAGCAGCCAAGCTCCGATTACCGTGACAGTCTCGTCCGGGGAGCTGTTTTTT. Translated, it gives CASSQAPITVTVSSGELFF.